This TCR beta chain was captured in a study of identical twins. Regarding the study as a whole: Monozygotic twins shared more out-of-frame TCR alpha than recombination models predicted.

The cDNA had a unique molecular identifier and a template-switch universal primer site. Via MiXCR, TCRdb re-called the 5' RACE reads, giving one row per CDR3 protein. This table holds about 890,000 distinct CDR3 sequences, roughly 12% found once. V lost 4 bases, J lost 0 bases, and 16 bases lay in between. The CDR3 consists of 16 residues. CDR1 and CDR2 from the germline V gene are DFQATT and SNEGSKA (reference sequence). As concerns this clonotype: Antigen: not known.

These data also featured in a second study, about yellow fever vaccine responses in identical twins. This second study notes: Each twin's T cell response to the vaccine was reported to look partly convergent and partly personalized.

V usage is TRBV20-1 and J usage is TRBJ1-5; maybe TRBD1 (5 bases). The sequence was obtained from a young woman in good health. The sample was PBMCs. The CDR3 nucleotides are TGCAGTGCTATCCGGCAGGGTGCAAGTAGCAATCAGCCCCAGCATTTT. As protein: CSAIRQGASSNQPQHF.